This T cell receptor beta chain was identified during a study of blood T cell repertoires in COVID-19. V lost 3 bases and J 0 bases, leaving 12 bases between the germline ends. Per the germline V gene, CDR1 is KGHSH and CDR2 is LQKENI. This CDR3 is built from 16 residues. Per the authors' pipeline: Nucleated cell counts were estimated from reference gene primer amplification. Data came from immunoSEQ multiplex PCR; TCRdb stores just in-frame clones and leaves some out. For V, J and clone size, that table is used; D and trimming come from the DNA. The table includes nearly 300,000 clones, around 89% detected once.

The receptor comes from a woman in her 30s who had recovered from COVID-19. The chain joins TRBV18 to TRBJ1-3; D unclear. Sequencing was performed on peripheral blood. The chain's CDR3 is CASSPKYTDSGNTIYF. As DNA, the CDR3 is TGTGCCAGCTCACCTAAGTATACAGACTCTGGAAACACCATATATTTT.